This TCR beta chain was recorded in a study of blood T cell repertoires in COVID-19. Assay: immunoSEQ multiplex PCR; the TCRdb copy retains only in-frame clones and omits some. The sample has 150,000 to 170,000 clones, roughly four fifths seen once. Across 20 to 25 US areas, participants ranged in age from about 18 to 90 years. Participants' reported clinical history set cohort assignment. In germline, CDR1 is MNHEY, CDR2 SMNVEV (reference sequence). The CDR3 runs to 13 residues. Trimming pared 10 bases from V and 2 bases from J, leaving 9 bases between. This receptor was taken from a man aged 50 or older who had recovered from COVID-19. The J gene is TRBJ1-6, the V gene TRBV27; tentative D call: TRBD1 (5 bases). The sequencing sample was made of PBMCs or T cells enriched from blood (not recorded which). The CDR3: CATKTAYNSPLHF. The CDR3 DNA reads as TGTGCCACCAAGACAGCCTATAATTCACCCCTCCACTTT.